This is a list of T cell receptor beta chains from one sample in a study of blood T cell repertoires in COVID-19. Repertoires were generated with immunoSEQ multiplex PCR, while TCRdb's copy carries only in-frame clones and drops some. The data hold some 150,000 clones, with 87% observed a single time. The sample taken for sequencing was peripheral blood. These receptors were taken from a woman in her 50s with acute or convalescent COVID-19. The conserved cysteine and the conserved F or W are not part of the CDR3 here. Some rows have no size entry. The others give once, few or many, or a class for an expanded clone.

NA | TRBV4-3 | ASSQDWRGHTNYGYT
NA | TRBV29-1 | SVEVRTGQPQH
NA | TRBV6-5 | ASSRTGRHYGYT
NA | TRBV18 | ASSRNRDTEPYEQY
NA | TRBV27 | ASSLNSPATEAF
NA | TRBV11-2 | ASRLQGTRWTGELF
few | TRBV5-1 | ASSLFNGEDGYT
once | TRBV4-2 | ASSQEGRTAYEQY
NA | TRBV6-5 | ASSYAGRGSGNTIY
NA | TRBV14 | ASSPGQSANEKLF
few | TRBV6-1 | ASSDRNYGYT
NA | TRBV9 | ASSRRGNTGELF
NA | TRBV6-2/TRBV6-3 | ASSYSRYEQY
NA | TRBV29-1 | SVEGYSTGGGTDTQY
NA | TRBV7-3 | ASSGSSQGYNEQF
NA | TRBV28 | ASSRLFDRGNTEAF
NA | TRBV5-8 | ASSLLPGAGNTIY
NA | TRBV19 | ASRPRDRDLSNYGYT
NA | TRBV24-1 | ATSDWTGIYGYT
NA | TRBV6-2/TRBV6-3 | ASSYGHDLAETQY
NA | TRBV2 | ASSGYPGLSGNTIY
NA | TRBV29-1 | SGGHLNTEAF
once | TRBV13 | ASSLRVISTNEKLF
NA | TRBV4-1 | ASSQLSTGQGQPQH
NA | TRBV6-2/TRBV6-3 | ASSYLPEPHEQY
NA | TRBV7-2 | ASSLGLANDEQF
few | TRBV5-1 | ASSYGDRGQGTEAF
NA | TRBV18 | ASSPPGQANYGYT
NA | TRBV6-5 | ASSYAGTGANQPQH
NA | TRBV30 | AWSWAGPSNEKLF
NA | TRBV19 | ASSIWGGPPDTQY
NA | TRBV21-1 | ASGTGQDPYEQY
NA | TRBV7-8 | ASSLRTGHYEQY
NA | TRBV5-5 | ASSGGASNYGYT
NA | TRBV5-1 | ASSWGGTGVNEQY
NA | TRBV19 | ASSPPAGQGRYNSPLH
NA | TRBV4-1 | ASSQDGLANSVAGEETQY
NA | TRBV11-3 | ASNKKPTGTGNNYGYT
NA | TRBV4-2 | ASSQGTGLGTEAF
few | TRBV7-8 | ASSLKQGRNSPLH
NA | TRBV5-1 | ASSFAPTELNTEAF
NA | TRBV30 | AWSRDRGYTEAF
NA | TRBV9 | ASSTGTGGFYEQF
NA | TRBV9 | ASSAQGVPTDTQY
NA | TRBV7-2 | ASSRDTSDQPQH
NA | TRBV2 | ASAGTSGRPQQF
NA | TRBV3-1/TRBV3-2 | ASSQVESNQPQH
NA | TRBV11-1 | ASSRTGNSPLH
NA | TRBV2 | ASLGGYSNQPQH
NA | TRBV5-1 | ASSLAGTGISNSPLH
few | TRBV24-1 | ATSASGVLGYT
once | TRBV28 | ASRPSRTGNTEAF